Following are 2 T cell receptor beta chains from one sample sequenced in a study of cytomegalovirus exposure and HLA in healthy donors. This PCR relied on a set of 60 Vbeta primers and 13 Jbeta primers. TCRdb's copy holds only in-frame clones and misses some; the assay was immunoSEQ multiplex PCR. The sample table includes some 150,000 clones. The specimen was PBMCs. These receptors were taken from a woman aged 18 to 35 in good health and CMV-seropositive.

The rearrangement joins TRBV5-4 to TRBJ2-5; D might be TRBD2 (5 bases). V lost 1 base to trimming and J lost 1 base, with 8 bases between them. This CDR3 has 14 amino acids. Germline assignment: CDR1 SGHNT and CDR2 YYREEE (reference sequence). CDR3: CASSLRLSQETQYF. The CDR3 region has the DNA TGTGCCAGCAGCTTGAGACTATCCCAAGAGACCCAGTACTTC.

The DNA of the CDR3 is TGTGCCAGCAGCTTTCCAGGGGATCAGCCCCAGCATTTT. Translation: CASSFPGDQPQHF. The V call is TRBV7-6, the J call TRBJ1-5; D might be TRBD1 (6 bases). The CDR3 contains 13 residues. Trimming removed 3 bases at V and 5 bases at J, with 8 bases between. The germline CDR1 and CDR2 sequences are SGHVS and FNYEAQ.